The clone carrying this T cell receptor (beta chain) has just a few counts. This sample is drawn from a study of blood T cell repertoires in COVID-19. This CDR3 has 16 amino acids. Germline V gene data show CDR1 as SGHVS and CDR2 as FQNEAQ. V trimming: 5 bases; J trimming: 3 bases; junction bases outside the gene matches: 7. Some clones are missing from TCRdb's copy, which holds only in-frame ones; the method was immunoSEQ multiplex PCR. The table lists 130,000 or so clones, about 86% of them singletons, with around 10% in the top ten. The V call is TRBV7-8, the J call TRBJ2-2; the match to TRBD1 covers 9 bases. Sequencing input: PBMCs or T cells enriched from blood (not recorded which). The TCR originated in a man aged 45-65 years who had recovered from COVID-19. CDR3 sequence (DNA): TGTGCCAGCAGCACTCGGACAGGGGAATACACCGGGGAGCTGTTTTTT. As protein: CASSTRTGEYTGELFF.